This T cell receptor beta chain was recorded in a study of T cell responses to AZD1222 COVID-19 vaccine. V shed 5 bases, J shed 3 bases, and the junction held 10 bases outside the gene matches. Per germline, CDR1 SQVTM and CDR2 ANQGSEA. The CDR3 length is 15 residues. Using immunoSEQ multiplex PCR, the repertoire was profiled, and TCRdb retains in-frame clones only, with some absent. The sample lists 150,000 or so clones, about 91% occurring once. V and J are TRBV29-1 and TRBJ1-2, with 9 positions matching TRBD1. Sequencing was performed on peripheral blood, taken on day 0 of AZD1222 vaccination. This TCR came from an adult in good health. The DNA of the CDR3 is TGCAGCGTTCCAGATGGGACAGGGCTGGACTATGGCTACACCTTC. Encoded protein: CSVPDGTGLDYGYTF.